This T cell receptor (beta chain) comes out of a study of T-cell reconstitution after alpha-beta-depleted transplantation in children. Preparation of the TCRbeta library used unique molecular identifiers. TCRdb recomputed calls from the PCR reads with MiXCR, one row per CDR3 protein. The sample lists roughly 100,000 distinct CDR3 sequences; approximately 5.4% were seen once. This clonotype was seen many times. Its antigen is as yet unknown. Germline V gives CDR1 KGHSH, CDR2 LQKENI. The CDR3 loop spans 16 amino acids. V was clipped by 1 base and J by 3 bases, with 13 bases between them. Regarding the study as a whole: Recipient T cells and thymic progenitors that survived were the source of the high TCRbeta diversity seen at day 60 in some patients. T-cell numbers and diversity, one year after transplant, stemmed largely from T cells that were newly produced. Reportedly, alpha-beta T cells present about two months post-transplant originated from several hundred expanded clones of graft origin.

Source: PBMCs, mostly from graft donor cells, taken 60 days after TCRalphabeta/CD19-depleted stem cell transplant. The receptor was isolated from a female patient younger than 10 who had a stem cell transplant for Fanconi anemia, so the T cells may come from the graft donor. This chain uses TRBV18 with TRBJ2-1; weak D call: TRBD2 (6 bases). The CDR3 region is CASSPLGRQLYNEQFF. In DNA form, the CDR3 reads TGTGCCAGCTCACCACTCGGGAGACAGCTCTACAATGAGCAGTTCTTC.